This entry lists 13 T cell receptor beta chains sequenced from one sample in a study of post-analysis software for immune sequencing data. Their target antigens are unknown. General study results and limits: Patients carried a handful of TRBV segments more frequently than controls did, and TRBV5-6, TRBV5-1 and TRBV20-1 were among them.

The TCR beta cDNA libraries carried unique molecular identifiers. TCRdb ran MiXCR on the PCR reads and lists one entry per CDR3 protein. The data show roughly 540,000 distinct CDR3 sequences, with 34% seen just once and 4.5% to 7.5% held by the top ten. Specimen: blood. Every receptor here comes from a girl aged 2 to 17 with multiple sclerosis.

This clonotype was recorded once. The V gene is TRBV7-3, the J gene TRBJ2-3; 12 bases are shared with TRBD2. Germline CDR1 SGHTA, CDR2 FQGTGA. The CDR3 sequence is 17 residues long. V shed 4 bases, J shed 3 bases, and the junction held 8 bases outside the gene matches. The CDR3 DNA reads TGTGCCAGCAGCTCCTCAGTCCTAGCGGGGGGGACAGATACGCAGTATTTT. Its protein product is CASSSSVLAGGTDTQYF. The complete variable domain, with remaining parts taken from reference TRBV7-3 and TRBJ2-3, reads GAGVSQTPSNKVTEKGKYVELRCDPISGHTALYWYRQSLGQGPEFLIYFQGTGAADDSGLPNDRFFAVRPEGSVSTLKIQRTERGDSAVYLCASSSSVLAGGTDTQYFGPGTRLTVL.

V is TRBV5-1 and J is TRBJ2-1, with D perhaps TRBD2 (7 bases). Germline loops: CDR1 SGHRS, CDR2 YFSETQ. This CDR3 is built from 16 residues. Trimming shortened V by 0 bases and J by 6 bases, and 16 bases separated the two germline ends. CDR3 sequence (DNA): TGCGCCAGCAGCTTGGGCTTGAGGGGGGGCCTCAATGAGCAGTTCTTC. The encoded protein is CASSLGLRGGLNEQFF.

This chain joins TRBV10-3 and TRBJ1-5; no firm D call. Between the trimmed V and J ends, which lost 5 bases and 7 bases, there was a span of 9 bases. This CDR3 has 12 amino acids. Per germline, CDR1 ENHRY and CDR2 SYGVKD. Here the CDR3 reads CAISPGQQPQHF. Here the CDR3 DNA reads TGTGCCATCAGTCCCGGCCAGCAGCCCCAGCATTTT.

This clonotype has more than one count but fewer than ten. The V and J genes are TRBV12-5 and TRBJ1-1; the match to TRBD1 covers 11 bases. Germline assignment: CDR1 LGHNT and CDR2 FRNRAP. The CDR3 sequence is 16 residues long. Trimming cost V 4 bases and J 4 bases; bases outside gene matches: 8. The CDR3 coding sequence is TGTGCTAGTGGTTCTAACCGGGACAGGGGGAGCACTGAAGCTTTCTTT. Translating it yields CASGSNRDRGSTEAFF. The whole variable domain, filled in from reference TRBV12-5 and TRBJ1-1, reads DARVTQTPRHKVTEMGQEVTMRCQPILGHNTVFWYRQTMMQGLELLAYFRNRAPLDDSGMPKDRFSAEMPDATLATLKIQPSEPRDSAVYFCASGSNRDRGSTEAFFGQGTRLTVV.

This clonotype has just a few counts. The chain employs TRBV5-5 and TRBJ2-5, with D hard to call. The ends were cut back, 0 bases at V and 5 bases at J, with 11 bases in the middle. Germline values: CDR1 SGHKS, CDR2 YYEKEE (reference sequence). The CDR3 runs to 14 residues. The CDR3 DNA reads TGTGCCAGCAGCTTGGCCCTGGAGCCGGAGACCCAGTACTTC. Translating gives CASSLALEPETQYF.

The J gene is TRBJ2-7, the V gene TRBV20-1; weak D call: TRBD2 (6 bases). With 6 bases removed from V and 0 bases from J, the gap between germline ends came to 18 bases. The CDR3 runs 15 residues. Germline assignment: CDR1 DFQATT and CDR2 SNEGSKA (reference sequence). CDR3 DNA: TGCAGTGCCGCGTTGTCTAGCGTGAGCTCCTACGAGCAGTACTTC. This codes for CSAALSSVSSYEQYF.

In the case of this clonotype: With a much larger clone just one base away, this may be a read error. V and J are TRBV4-1 and TRBJ1-2; D may be TRBD1 (5 bases). The CDR3 covers 15 residues. The germline gives CDR1 MGHRA, CDR2 YSYEKL. The CDR3 DNA reads as TGCACCAGCAGCCGCATTCACACAGGAGTCTATGGCTACACCTTC. This translates into CTSSRIHTGVYGYTF.

In nucleotides, the CDR3 is TGCAGTGCTAGCGTTGGCGGGGGGAACTCCTACGAGCAGTACTTC. Protein product: CSASVGGGNSYEQYF. The V call is TRBV20-1, the J call TRBJ2-7; 8 positions match TRBD2. The CDR3 covers 15 residues. Per the germline V gene, CDR1 is DFQATT and CDR2 is SNEGSKA (reference sequence). With 3 bases clipped from V and 0 bases from J, the junction kept 7 bases outside the gene matches.

This clonotype was observed a few times. CDR3 sequence reads: CASSLARPEAFF. The CDR3 nucleotides are TGTGCCAGCAGCTTAGCTCGGCCAGAAGCTTTCTTT. The rearrangement joins TRBV7-9 to TRBJ1-1; D gene ambiguous. This CDR3 is built from 12 residues. From germline, CDR1 is SEHNR and CDR2 FQNEAQ (reference sequence). Trimming left V 0 bases short and J 8 bases short, with 7 bases between.

This clonotype was detected once. This chain joins TRBV6-2 or TRBV6-3 and TRBJ2-5; either TRBD1 or TRBD2 may fit D (5 bases each). Germline assignment: CDR1 MNHEY and CDR2 SVGEGT. The length of the CDR3 is 15 residues. Trimming stripped 2 bases from V and 3 bases from J, with 13 bases between. This CDR3 reads CASSYMGTTKETQYF. The CDR3 region has the DNA TGTGCCAGCAGTTACATGGGGACGACTAAAGAGACCCAGTACTTC.

The chain combines TRBV20-1 with TRBJ2-7, with D unclear. The CDR3 covers 14 residues. The V end was cut by 6 bases, the J end by 7 bases, with 22 bases between. Per germline, CDR1 DFQATT and CDR2 SNEGSKA (reference sequence). Written as DNA, the CDR3 is TGCAGTGCCCGTGTGTCATTGGGAAACGGGGAGCAGTACTTC. Its protein product is CSARVSLGNGEQYF.

The chain combines TRBV3-1 with TRBJ2-5; D is undetermined. Trimming pared 0 bases from V and 2 bases from J, leaving 4 bases between. Per the germline V gene, CDR1 is LGHDT and CDR2 is YNNKEL (reference sequence). The CDR3 runs 13 residues. CDR3 DNA: TGTGCCAGCAGCCAAGAAGTTCAAGAGACCCAGTACTTC. It yields the protein CASSQEVQETQYF.

This clonotype has a handful of counts. The chain uses TRBV5-1 and TRBJ1-6; D is undetermined. Germline CDR1 and CDR2: SGHRS and YFSETQ. Trimming removed 0 bases at V and 7 bases at J, with 8 bases between. The CDR3 is 14 amino acids. CDR3 amino acids: CASSLEAQNSPLHF. For the CDR3, the DNA is TGCGCCAGCAGCTTGGAGGCCCAGAATTCACCCCTCCACTTT.